This T cell receptor (beta chain) came from a study of T cells in Graves' hyperthyroidism and ophthalmopathy. The CDR3 spans 19 residues. Germline values: CDR1 MNHNS, CDR2 SASEGT. J lost 5 bases, V lost 6 bases, and 16 bases had no gene match. The TCR beta CDR3 regions underwent amplification using RNA transcripts as the source. The HTBI primer set drove a first-round RT-PCR of the TCR CDR3. TCRdb re-called the multiplex PCR reads through MiXCR, storing one row per CDR3 protein. The data show about 540,000 distinct CDR3 sequences, under 60% seen once. Sequencing was carried out using peripheral blood or thyroid tissue (not recorded which). The clonotype originates from a woman between 18 and 29 years old with Graves' hyperthyroidism. The gene calls are TRBV6-1 and TRBJ2-2; 12 nucleotides agree with TRBD2. The CDR3 DNA reads TGTGCCAGCAGACCGTTGCTAGCGGGAGGGCCTAAGGGAACCGGGGAGCTGTTTTTT. Translated, it gives CASRPLLAGGPKGTGELFF.